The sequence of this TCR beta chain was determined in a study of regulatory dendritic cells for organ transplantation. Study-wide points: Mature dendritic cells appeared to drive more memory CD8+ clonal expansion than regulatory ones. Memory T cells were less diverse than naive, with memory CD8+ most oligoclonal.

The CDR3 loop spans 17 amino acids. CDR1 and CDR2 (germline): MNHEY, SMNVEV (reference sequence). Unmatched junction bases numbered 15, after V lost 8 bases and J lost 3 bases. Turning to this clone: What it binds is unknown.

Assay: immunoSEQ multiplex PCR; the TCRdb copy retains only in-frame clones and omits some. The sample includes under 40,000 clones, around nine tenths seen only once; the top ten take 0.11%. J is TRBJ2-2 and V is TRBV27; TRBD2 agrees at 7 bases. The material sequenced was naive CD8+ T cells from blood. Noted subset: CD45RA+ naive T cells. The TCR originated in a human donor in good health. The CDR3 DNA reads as TGTGCCAGCGGGGCATCTAGCGGAGGGTTGTACACCGGGGAGCTGTTTTTT. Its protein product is CASGASSGGLYTGELFF.